A single sample gave rise to the 25 T cell receptor beta chains below, sequenced in a study of T cell responses to AZD1222 COVID-19 vaccine. Clones were read by immunoSEQ multiplex PCR, and TCRdb kept only the in-frame ones, dropping some. Here the sample spans about 88,000 clones, about nine tenths being singletons. The sequencing used peripheral blood, collected 28 days after the second AZD1222 dose. The receptors shown here come from an adult who received the AZD1222 COVID-19 vaccine.

The genes are TRBV6-2 or TRBV6-3 and TRBJ1-5; 7 nucleotides agree with TRBD1. The CDR3 totals 15 residues. With V trimmed by 2 bases and J by 4 bases, 5 bases remained unmatched. Germline loops: CDR1 MNHEY, CDR2 SVGEGT. The CDR3 sequence: CASSYPTGSNQPQHF. CDR3 bases: TGTGCCAGCAGTTACCCGACAGGGAGTAATCAGCCCCAGCATTTT.

The chain has TRBV5-1 and TRBJ1-5; perhaps TRBD1 as D (5 bases). V gave up 4 bases and J gave up 3 bases, with 11 bases separating them. Germline-derived CDR1 and CDR2 are SGHRS and YFSETQ. CDR3 size: 14 residues. The chain's CDR3 is CASSLPGVNQPQHF. CDR3 DNA sequence: TGCGCCAGCAGCCTCCCGGGGGTCAATCAGCCCCAGCATTTT.

This chain links TRBV6-2 or TRBV6-3 with TRBJ1-4; a possible D gene is TRBD1 (5 bases). With 3 bases removed from V and 0 bases from J, the gap between germline ends came to 17 bases. The CDR3 is 18 amino acids. CDR1 and CDR2 (germline): MNHEY, SVGEGT. CDR3 nucleotide sequence: TGTGCCAGCAGTTATCCGACCCAGGGCCGAGCAACTAATGAAAAACTGTTTTTT. Encoded protein: CASSYPTQGRATNEKLFF.

The V gene is TRBV28, the J gene TRBJ1-2; 7 bases map to TRBD1. Germline V gene lookup returns CDR1 MDHEN and CDR2 SYDVKM. V shed 7 bases and J 4 bases; nucleotides not matched to a gene: 9. The CDR3 loop spans 14 amino acids. CDR3 DNA: TGTGCCAGCACCATCAGGGGGGCGATCTATGGCTACACCTTC. This codes for CASTIRGAIYGYTF.

The chain combines TRBV19 with TRBJ2-7; 8 bases agree with TRBD1. V was pared by 5 bases and J by 5 bases, with 8 bases of the junction left unmatched. The CDR3 contains 14 residues. Germline V lookup: CDR1 LNHDA, CDR2 SQIVND (reference sequence). CDR3 sequence (DNA): TGTGCCAGTAGTGCACGACAGGGGTTAAACGAGCAGTACTTC. Translated, it gives CASSARQGLNEQYF. The variable domain in full, with the rest retrieved from reference TRBV19 and TRBJ2-7, is DGGITQSPKYLFRKEGQNVTLSCEQNLNHDAMYWYRQDPGQGLRLIYYSQIVNDFQKGDIAEGYSVSREKKESFPLTVTSAQKNPTAFYLCASSARQGLNEQYFGPGTRLTVT.

The gene calls are TRBV13 and TRBJ1-6, with 11 bases aligning to TRBD1. There are 17 residues in the CDR3. Unmatched junction bases numbered 15, after V lost 7 bases and J lost 10 bases. CDR1 and CDR2 (germline): PRHDT, FYEKMQ (reference sequence). DNA of the CDR3: TGTGCCAGCACCACACAGACCCGGGACAGGGGGATGTCACCCCTCCACTTT. Its protein product is CASTTQTRDRGMSPLHF. The variable domain in full, completed from reference TRBV13 and TRBJ1-6, reads AAGVIQSPRHLIKEKRETATLKCYPIPRHDTVYWYQQGPGQDPQFLISFYEKMQSDKGSIPDRFSAQQFSDYHSELNMSSLELGDSALYFCASTTQTRDRGMSPLHFGNGTRLTVT.

The rearrangement links TRBV20-1 to TRBJ1-3; D is unclear. V shed 6 bases and J shed 1 base, with 13 bases lying between them. The CDR3 contains 14 residues. CDR1 DFQATT and CDR2 SNEGSKA come from the germline V gene (reference sequence). The CDR3 coding sequence is TGCAGTGCGAGTGGTACAGCGTCTGGAAACACCATATATTTT. Its protein product is CSASGTASGNTIYF.

The V and J genes are TRBV5-1 and TRBJ2-7; tentative D call: TRBD1 (6 bases). The V end was cut by 3 bases, the J end by 3 bases, with 7 bases between. The V gene's germline CDR1 is SGHRS and CDR2 YFSETQ. This CDR3 region has 12 residues. CDR3: CASSWDNYEQYF. The CDR3 bases are TGCGCCAGCAGCTGGGACAACTACGAGCAGTACTTC.

V usage is TRBV7-9 and J usage is TRBJ2-5, with D possibly matching TRBD1 (6 bases). The V end lost 5 bases, the J end lost 5 bases, and 18 bases lay between the germline ends. There are 15 residues in the CDR3. Germline V lookup: CDR1 SEHNR, CDR2 FQNEAQ (reference sequence). In DNA, the CDR3 is TGTGCCAGCAGCCGACCAACAGGGAAGGGGGAGACCCAGTACTTC. This translates into CASSRPTGKGETQYF.

The V gene is TRBV4-2, the J gene TRBJ2-1; 7 nucleotides agree with TRBD1. Germline loops: CDR1 LGHNA, CDR2 YNFKEQ. This CDR3 contains 17 residues. Unmatched junction bases numbered 6, after V lost 0 bases and J lost 1 base. The CDR3 reads CASSQDLRGQSYNEQFF. In DNA form, the CDR3 reads TGTGCCAGCAGCCAAGATCTAAGGGGACAGTCCTACAATGAGCAGTTCTTC.

This rearrangement joins TRBV27 to TRBJ1-1; TRBD1 agrees at 12 bases. Germline-derived CDR1 and CDR2 are MNHEY and SMNVEV (reference sequence). The V and J ends lost 4 bases and 5 bases, in that order; junction bases with no gene match: 8. The CDR3 contains 16 residues. The CDR3 nucleotides are TGTGCCAGCAGTTCCTGGGACAGGGGGCGCGGGACTGAAGCTTTCTTT. Its translation: CASSSWDRGRGTEAFF.

This clone was seen only once. The rearrangement links TRBV7-2 to TRBJ1-1, with no clear D. The CDR3 consists of 13 residues. In germline, CDR1 is SGHTA, CDR2 FQGNSA. Deletions cut 2 bases from V and 0 bases from J, with 4 bases between. The CDR3 DNA reads TGTGCCAGCAGCTTACGGTTGAACACTGAAGCTTTCTTT. Translating gives CASSLRLNTEAFF.

The V and J genes are TRBV7-9 and TRBJ1-6, with unresolved D. CDR3 length: 14 residues. Germline V gene data show CDR1 as SEHNR and CDR2 as FQNEAQ (reference sequence). The germline V and J ends were trimmed by 5 bases and 5 bases, with 10 bases remaining between them. The CDR3 is CASSPGGDNSPLHF. Here the CDR3 DNA reads TGTGCCAGCAGCCCAGGTGGGGATAATTCACCCCTCCACTTT.

This clone has just one count. The chain is built from TRBV24-1 and TRBJ2-1; D might be TRBD1 or TRBD2, each matching 6 bases. Germline CDR1 and CDR2: KGHDR and SFDVKD. The CDR3 runs 15 residues. Between the trimmed V and J ends, which lost 5 bases and 8 bases, there was a span of 18 bases. The CDR3 sequence: CATSVPRGGIHEQFF. The CDR3 DNA reads as TGTGCCACCAGTGTCCCCCGAGGGGGGATACATGAGCAGTTCTTC.

V usage is TRBV7-2 and J usage is TRBJ2-1; D call uncertain. The V and J ends lost 5 bases and 7 bases respectively, with 6 bases between them. The germline CDR1 and CDR2 sequences are SGHTA and FQGNSA. CDR3 length: 11 amino acids. CDR3 DNA: TGTGCCAGCAGCGATTATAATGAGCAGTTCTTC. This encodes CASSDYNEQFF.

This clone was counted a few times. This chain joins TRBV29-1 and TRBJ1-1; a possible D gene is TRBD1 (5 bases). V lost 6 bases, J lost 0 bases, and 8 bases lay in between. Germline V gene lookup returns CDR1 SQVTM and CDR2 ANQGSEA. The CDR3 loop spans 12 amino acids. CDR3 nucleotide sequence: TGCAGCGTAACAGGATTGAACACTGAAGCTTTCTTT. Residues: CSVTGLNTEAFF.

Only a few counts were recorded for this clone. The CDR3 here is CASSLTGNTEAFF. The CDR3 DNA follows: TGTGCCAGCAGCTTGACAGGGAACACTGAAGCTTTCTTT. V and J are TRBV28 and TRBJ1-1; perhaps TRBD1 as D (6 bases). This CDR3 is 13 amino acids long. The V gene's germline CDR1 is MDHEN and CDR2 SYDVKM. Between the trimmed V and J ends, which lost 6 bases and 1 base, there was a span of 9 bases. Using reference TRBV28 and TRBJ1-1 for the parts outside the CDR3, the full variable domain is DVKVTQSSRYLVKRTGEKVFLECVQDMDHENMFWYRQDPGLGLRLIYFSYDVKMKEKGDIPEGYSVSREKKERFSLILESASTNQTSMYLCASSLTGNTEAFFGQGTRLTVV.

V gene TRBV28 combines with J gene TRBJ1-6; D ambiguous. The CDR3 is 16 residues long. The germline V gene has CDR1 MDHEN and CDR2 SYDVKM. V lost 9 bases, J lost 0 bases, and 15 bases lay in between. The CDR3 nucleotides read TGTGCCAGTTCGGGAGGGAGCAGCTCCTATAATTCACCCCTCCACTTT. Translating it yields CASSGGSSSYNSPLHF.

The chain employs TRBV2 and TRBJ1-6; 9 bases are a match to TRBD1. This CDR3 comprises 14 residues. Germline CDR1 SNHLY, CDR2 FYNNEI. V shed 7 bases, J shed 7 bases, and the junction held 5 bases outside the gene matches. CDR3 loop: CASKPTGGNSPLHF. In DNA form, the CDR3 reads TGTGCCAGCAAGCCTACAGGGGGCAATTCACCCCTCCACTTT.

The chain couples TRBV7-2 to TRBJ2-7; 7 bases agree with TRBD1. Looked up from germline, CDR1 is SGHTA and CDR2 is FQGNSA. V shed 6 bases and J 3 bases; nucleotides not matched to a gene: 5. CDR3 length: 13 amino acids. This CDR3 reads CASRNDRVYEQYF. The CDR3 bases are TGTGCCAGCAGGAACGACAGGGTCTACGAGCAGTACTTC.

This clone was observed a single time. The rearrangement joins TRBV18 to TRBJ1-1; D is ambiguous. This CDR3 has 14 amino acids. From germline, CDR1 is KGHSH and CDR2 LQKENI. V lost 4 bases and J lost 1, with 10 bases in between. The CDR3, as DNA: TGTGCCAGCTCACGGGCAGACCAGAACACTGAAGCTTTCTTT. Encoded protein: CASSRADQNTEAFF.

The chain joins TRBV28 to TRBJ1-5; possibly TRBD1 for D (5 bases). V lost 4 bases and J lost 0, with 19 bases in between. CDR1 is MDHEN and CDR2 is SYDVKM in the germline V gene. This CDR3 has 18 amino acids. The CDR3 DNA sequence: TGTGCCAGCAGTTCCTCCGGGGCAGGGACTTATAGCAATCAGCCCCAGCATTTT. Amino acid sequence: CASSSSGAGTYSNQPQHF.

The CDR3 nucleotides are TGTGCCAGCAGCTTAGATGCCGGTCCGGGAAACACCATATATTTT. Translated: CASSLDAGPGNTIYF. V gene TRBV7-9 combines with J gene TRBJ1-3; D unclear. CDR3 length equals 15 residues. Trimming cost V 1 base and J 4 bases, with 11 bases left between them. Germline assignment: CDR1 SEHNR and CDR2 FQNEAQ (reference sequence).

The V gene is TRBV4-3, the J gene TRBJ2-1; D is uncertain. CDR3 length: 14 residues. Germline CDR1 reads LGHNA; CDR2 reads YSLEER. Trimming removed 1 base from V and 5 bases from J, with 9 bases in between. The DNA of the CDR3 is TGCGCCAGCAGCCAAGGTGGGCCTAACAATGAGCAGTTCTTC. Its translation is CASSQGGPNNEQFF.

This chain joins TRBV7-9 and TRBJ1-3, with D possibly matching TRBD1 (6 bases). CDR1 and CDR2 (germline): SEHNR, FQNEAQ (reference sequence). V dropped 1 base and J dropped 0 bases, with 13 bases sitting between them. CDR3 size: 17 residues. The CDR3 DNA is TGTGCCAGCAGCTTAGAACAGGGCCCTTTCTCTGGAAACACCATATATTTT. Translation gives CASSLEQGPFSGNTIYF.